This T cell receptor beta chain emerged from a study of shared T cell receptors in the human thymus. Germline trimming cut 5 bases from V and 1 base from J; bases unmatched to any gene: 8. CDR3 length equals 16 residues. The V gene's germline CDR1 is SGHNT and CDR2 YYREEE (reference sequence). Sequencing was performed with immunoSEQ multiplex PCR; in TCRdb, only in-frame clones are kept and a portion is missing. The sample yields approximately 580,000 clones, more than 75% seen once. The same specimen was also included in a second study, on human thymus T cells. This second report adds: Thymic resections from corrective heart surgery supplied the tissue. In thymic and blood repertoires alike, V and J usage looked biased. Related research described strongly overlapping thymic repertoires in unrelated people.

This TCR was sampled from a boy under two years old with a congenital heart defect. Material for sequencing was thymocytes. The chain employs TRBV5-4 and TRBJ1-1, with TRBD1 matching 10 bases. CDR3 bases: TGTGCCAGCAGTTCGCAGGACAGGGGGAAGAACACTGAAGCTTTCTTT. Translation: CASSSQDRGKNTEAFF. The full variable domain, completed using reference TRBV5-4 and TRBJ1-1, is ETGVTQSPTHLIKTRGQQVTLRCSSQSGHNTVSWYQQALGQGPQFIFQYYREEENGRGNFPPRFSGLQFPNYSSELNVNALELDDSALYLCASSSQDRGKNTEAFFGQGTRLTVV.